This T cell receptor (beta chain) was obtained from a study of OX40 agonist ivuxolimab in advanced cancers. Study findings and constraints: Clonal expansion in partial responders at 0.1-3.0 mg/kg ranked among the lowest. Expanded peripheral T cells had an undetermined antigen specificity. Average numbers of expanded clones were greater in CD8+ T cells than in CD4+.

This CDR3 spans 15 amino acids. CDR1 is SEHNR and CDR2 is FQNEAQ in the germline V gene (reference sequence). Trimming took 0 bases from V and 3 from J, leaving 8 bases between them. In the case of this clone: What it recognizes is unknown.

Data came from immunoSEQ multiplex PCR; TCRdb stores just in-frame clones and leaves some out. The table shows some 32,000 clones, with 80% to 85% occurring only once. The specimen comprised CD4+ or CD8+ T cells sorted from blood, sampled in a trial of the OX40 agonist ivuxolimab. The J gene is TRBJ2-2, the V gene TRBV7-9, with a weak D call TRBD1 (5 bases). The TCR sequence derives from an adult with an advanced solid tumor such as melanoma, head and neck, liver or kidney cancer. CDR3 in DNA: TGTGCCAGCAGCTTAGCAGGGGCCGACACCGGGGAGCTGTTTTTT. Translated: CASSLAGADTGELFF. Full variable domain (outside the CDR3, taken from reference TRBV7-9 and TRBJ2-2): DTGVSQNPRHKITKRGQNVTFRCDPISEHNRLYWYRQTLGQGPEFLTYFQNEAQLEKSRLLSDRFSAERPKGSFSTLEIQRTEQGDSAMYLCASSLAGADTGELFFGEGSRLTVL.